This T cell receptor beta chain was sequenced during a study of radiotherapy plus CTLA-4 blockade in lung cancer. TCRdb's copy holds only in-frame clones and misses some; the assay was immunoSEQ multiplex PCR. The sample has tens of thousands of clones; less than 85% are singletons. Unmatched junction bases numbered 7, after V lost 7 bases and J lost 6 bases. The germline V gene has CDR1 SEHNR and CDR2 FQNEAQ (reference sequence). CDR3 length: 13 residues. Material: peripheral blood, obtained from a patient treated with radiotherapy plus ipilimumab. The sequence was obtained from a human donor with non-small cell lung cancer who had stable disease on radiotherapy plus ipilimumab. The chain employs TRBV7-9 and TRBJ1-2; 8 nucleotides match TRBD1. The CDR3 reads CASTPGGFNGYTF. Here the CDR3 DNA reads TGTGCCAGCACCCCAGGGGGCTTTAATGGCTACACCTTC.